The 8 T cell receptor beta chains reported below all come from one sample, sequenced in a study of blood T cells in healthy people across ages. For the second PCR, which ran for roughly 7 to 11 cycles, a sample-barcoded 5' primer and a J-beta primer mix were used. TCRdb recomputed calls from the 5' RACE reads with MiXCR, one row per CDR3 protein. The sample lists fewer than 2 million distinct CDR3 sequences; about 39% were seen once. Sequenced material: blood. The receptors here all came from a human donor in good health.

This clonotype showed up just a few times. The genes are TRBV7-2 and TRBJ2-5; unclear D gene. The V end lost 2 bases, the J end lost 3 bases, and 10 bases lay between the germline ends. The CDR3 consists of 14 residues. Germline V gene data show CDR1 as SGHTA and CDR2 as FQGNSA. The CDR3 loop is CASSLLSAEETQYF. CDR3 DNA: TGTGCCAGCAGCTTACTGTCGGCAGAAGAGACCCAGTACTTC.

In DNA form, the CDR3 reads TGTGCCAGCAGCCCCCAGACAGGATGGCCCTATGGCTACACCTTC. Translated: CASSPQTGWPYGYTF. The chain has TRBV7-3 and TRBJ1-2; TRBD1 is a possible D gene (6 bases). Trimming left V 5 bases short and J 4 bases short, with 17 bases between. The germline CDR1 and CDR2 sequences are SGHTA and FQGTGA. The CDR3 has 15 residues.

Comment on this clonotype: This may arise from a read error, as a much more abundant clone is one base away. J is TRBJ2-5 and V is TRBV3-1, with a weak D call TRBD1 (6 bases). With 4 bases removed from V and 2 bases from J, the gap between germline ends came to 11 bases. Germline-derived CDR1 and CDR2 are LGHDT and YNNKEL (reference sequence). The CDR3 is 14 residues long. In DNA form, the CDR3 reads TGTGCCAGCAGCCCCAACAGGGAACAAGAGACCCAGTACTTC. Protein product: CASSPNREQETQYF.

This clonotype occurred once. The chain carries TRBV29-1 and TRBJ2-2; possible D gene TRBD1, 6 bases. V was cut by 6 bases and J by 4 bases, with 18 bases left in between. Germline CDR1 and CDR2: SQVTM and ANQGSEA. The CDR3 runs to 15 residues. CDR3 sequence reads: CSVPSEGVSTGELFF. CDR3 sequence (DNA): TGCAGCGTACCTAGTGAGGGGGTTAGCACCGGGGAGCTGTTTTTT.

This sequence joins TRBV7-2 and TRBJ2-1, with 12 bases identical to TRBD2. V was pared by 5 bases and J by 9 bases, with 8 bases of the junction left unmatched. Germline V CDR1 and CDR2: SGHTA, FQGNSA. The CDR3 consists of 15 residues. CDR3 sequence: CASSLPSGGAGEQFF. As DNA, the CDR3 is TGTGCCAGCAGCCTGCCTAGCGGGGGGGCCGGTGAGCAGTTCTTC.

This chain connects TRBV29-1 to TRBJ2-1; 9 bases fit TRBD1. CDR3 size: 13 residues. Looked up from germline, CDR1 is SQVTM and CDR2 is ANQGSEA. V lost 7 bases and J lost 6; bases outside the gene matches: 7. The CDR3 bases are TGCAGCGCACACAGGGGGCTCGGCAATGAGCAGTTCTTC. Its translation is CSAHRGLGNEQFF.

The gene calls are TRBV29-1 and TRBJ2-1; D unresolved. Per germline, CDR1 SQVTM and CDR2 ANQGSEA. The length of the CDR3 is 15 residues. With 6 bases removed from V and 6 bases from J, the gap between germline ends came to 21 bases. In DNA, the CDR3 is TGCAGCGTCCACCTGGACGGTCCTACCTTCAATGAGCAGTTCTTC. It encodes CSVHLDGPTFNEQFF.

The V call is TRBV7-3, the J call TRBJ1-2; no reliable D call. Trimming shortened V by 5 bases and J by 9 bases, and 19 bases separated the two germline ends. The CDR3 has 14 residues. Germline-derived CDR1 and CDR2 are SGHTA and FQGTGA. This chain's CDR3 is CASSQNRGGESYTF. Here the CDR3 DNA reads TGTGCCAGCAGCCAGAATCGGGGAGGAGAGAGCTACACCTTC.